This T cell receptor beta chain was found in a study of identical twins. This clonotype occurred a few times. Unique molecular identifiers were present on cDNA, and template switching added a universal primer site. TCRdb reanalysed the 5' RACE reads using MiXCR and keeps one entry per CDR3 protein. The table lists about 900,000 distinct CDR3 sequences, approximately 13% of them singletons, with around 1.5% in the top ten. The CDR3 loop spans 15 amino acids. Germline lookup yields CDR1 SEHNR and CDR2 FQNEAQ (reference sequence). The V gene end was trimmed by 4 bases and the J gene end by 1 base; junction bases not matched to a gene: 5. The same data also contributed to another study, on yellow fever vaccine responses in identical twins.

Sample: PBMCs. The chain carries TRBV7-9 and TRBJ2-7; 9 nucleotides line up with TRBD2. This TCR derives from a woman aged 18-30 years in good health. The CDR3 DNA is TGTGCCAGCAGCTCCATAGCGGGAGTGTCCTACGAGCAGTACTTC. Translation: CASSSIAGVSYEQYF.